One and the same sample provided the 9 T cell receptor beta chains below, sequenced in a study of Ad26.COV2.S vaccination and SARS-CoV-2 variants. Treatment given: some 20 received Ad26.COV2.S at low or high dose, single or two shots; several received placebo; per-sample allocation not given. Each sample was drawn 63 days after the first injection (of vaccine or placebo). Some clones are missing from TCRdb's copy, which holds only in-frame ones; the method was immunoSEQ multiplex PCR. The sample lists under 550,000 clones, 90% occurring once. Source: peripheral blood, taken in a trial of Ad26.COV2.S vaccine versus placebo. These TCRs come from a person aged 18-60 years who received the Ad26.COV2.S COVID-19 vaccine or a placebo.

The chain is built from TRBV27 and TRBJ2-7; the D gene is possibly TRBD1 (5 bases). V was cut by 3 bases and J by 7 bases, with 13 bases left in between. The CDR3 loop spans 13 amino acids. The germline V gene encodes CDR1 MNHEY and CDR2 SMNVEV (reference sequence). Written as DNA, the CDR3 is TGTGCCAGCAGTTTTACGCCCTCAGGGGAGCAGTACTTC. This gives the protein CASSFTPSGEQYF.

The chain carries TRBV5-1 and TRBJ2-3; 9 bases are a match to TRBD2. This CDR3 is 15 amino acids long. Germline trimming cut 2 bases from V and 0 bases from J; bases unmatched to any gene: 1. In germline, CDR1 is SGHRS, CDR2 YFSETQ. The CDR3 DNA is TGCGCCAGCAGCTTTCTAGCGGGAAGCACAGATACGCAGTATTTT. It encodes CASSFLAGSTDTQYF.

The V gene is TRBV6-5, the J gene TRBJ2-1, with D hard to call. V was trimmed by 4 bases and J by 8 bases, leaving 15 bases between them. The germline gives CDR1 MNHEY, CDR2 SVGAGI. This CDR3 spans 14 amino acids. CDR3 region: CASSSPADGYEQFF. CDR3 coding DNA: TGTGCCAGCAGTTCCCCGGCTGATGGTTATGAGCAGTTCTTC.

The V gene is TRBV5-1, the J gene TRBJ2-1; 8 nucleotides match TRBD2. CDR1 SGHRS and CDR2 YFSETQ come from the germline V gene. Trimming cost V 4 bases and J 6 bases; bases outside gene matches: 6. The CDR3 runs 14 residues. CDR3: CASSGGLGANEQFF. The DNA for the CDR3 is TGCGCCAGCAGCGGGGGACTAGGGGCCAATGAGCAGTTCTTC.

The gene calls are TRBV6-5 and TRBJ1-3; TRBD1 matches 8 bases. This CDR3 has 15 residues. From germline, CDR1 is MNHEY and CDR2 SVGAGI. V lost 4 bases to trimming and J lost 4 bases; unmatched junction nucleotides: 6. CDR3 in amino acids: CASSSQGAQGNTIYF. The DNA for the CDR3 is TGTGCCAGCAGTTCCCAGGGGGCGCAAGGAAACACCATATATTTT.

This clone came up once. The chain recombines TRBV2 with TRBJ1-2; 8 bases map to TRBD1. Germline CDR1 is SNHLY and CDR2 is FYNNEI. The junction had 10 bases not matched to a gene; V was cut back by 8 bases and J by 8 bases. The CDR3 extends over 13 amino acids. The DNA for the CDR3 is TGTGCCAGCGACGATGGACAGGGAAGAGGCTACACCTTC. It is translated as CASDDGQGRGYTF. The whole variable domain, remainder taken from reference TRBV2 and TRBJ1-2, is EPEVTQTPSHQVTQMGQEVILRCVPISNHLYFYWYRQILGQKVEFLVSFYNNEISEKSEIFDDQFSVERPDGSNFTLKIRSTKLEDSAMYFCASDDGQGRGYTFGSGTRLTVV.

In its sample, this clone was seen a few times. The chain couples TRBV5-6 to TRBJ2-7, with D perhaps given as TRBD1 or TRBD2 (7 bases each). The length of the CDR3 is 15 residues. Germline V lookup: CDR1 SGHDT, CDR2 YYEEEE. V lost 0 bases and J 6 bases, leaving 16 bases between the germline ends. The CDR3 region has the DNA TGTGCCAGCAGCTTGGCGGGGGGACAGCCCGTCGAGCAGTACTTC. This translates into CASSLAGGQPVEQYF.

The rearrangement uses TRBV5-1 and TRBJ2-2, with D possibly being TRBD1 (6 bases). The germline gives CDR1 SGHRS, CDR2 YFSETQ. The V and J ends lost 5 bases and 6 bases respectively, with 8 bases between them. The length of the CDR3 is 12 residues. The CDR3 DNA follows: TGCGCCAGCAGTCAGGGGTCCGGGGAGCTGTTTTTT. This gives the protein CASSQGSGELFF.

As DNA, the CDR3 is TGTGCCAGCAGTTATCGGGACAGTAACACAGATACGCAGTATTTT. Protein sequence: CASSYRDSNTDTQYF. The gene calls are TRBV6-2 or TRBV6-3 and TRBJ2-3; TRBD1 agrees at 7 bases. The J segment lost 2 bases and the V segment lost 3 bases, leaving 5 bases of the junction unmatched. The CDR3 consists of 15 residues. Per germline, CDR1 MNHEY and CDR2 SVGEGT.